Following are 27 T cell receptor beta chains from one sample sequenced in a study of T cells after yellow fever vaccination. TCRdb redid the calling of the 5' RACE reads with MiXCR, one entry per CDR3 protein. This sample yields 250,000 or so distinct CDR3 sequences, of which roughly 4% are seen a single time; approximately 18% belongs to the top ten. Material: PBMCs, obtained 15 days after the yellow fever booster vaccination. The source is a man aged 18 to 30 who received the YFV17D yellow fever vaccine.

This clonotype was observed at least ten times. V and J are TRBV12-3 or TRBV12-4 and TRBJ1-2; 9 bases agree with TRBD1. The junction had 7 bases not matched to a gene; V was cut back by 6 bases and J by 5 bases. CDR3 length: 14 amino acids. The CDR3 DNA reads as TGTGCCAGCAGATCACAGGGGGCACAATATGGCTACACCTTC. Translated: CASRSQGAQYGYTF.

This clonotype occurred many times. The rearrangement uses TRBV7-3 and TRBJ2-5, with a tentative D call TRBD1 (5 bases). V was cut by 5 bases and J by 3 bases, with 10 bases left in between. This CDR3 is built from 13 residues. The germline CDR1 and CDR2 sequences are SGHTA and FQGTGA. The CDR3 sequence is CASSLSREETQYF. CDR3 DNA sequence: TGTGCCAGCAGCCTCAGCAGGGAAGAGACCCAGTACTTC.

This clonotype was observed at least ten times. V and J are TRBV2 and TRBJ2-7, with D maybe TRBD2 (7 bases). Germline V CDR1 and CDR2: SNHLY, FYNNEI. CDR3 length equals 15 residues. V lost 3 bases to trimming and J lost 0 bases, with 12 bases between them. The CDR3 sequence is CASSDRGGPSYEQYF. CDR3 nucleotide sequence: TGTGCCAGCAGTGATAGGGGGGGCCCCTCCTACGAGCAGTACTTC.

In this sample, this clonotype turned up many times. The chain carries TRBV27 and TRBJ2-7; D possibly uses TRBD1 or TRBD2 (5 bases each). CDR3 size: 14 residues. Between the trimmed V and J ends, which lost 2 bases and 5 bases, there was a span of 13 bases. Germline CDR1 MNHEY, CDR2 SMNVEV (reference sequence). The CDR3 reads CASSLLGTEDEQYF. The CDR3 coding sequence is TGTGCCAGCAGTTTACTCGGGACGGAGGACGAGCAGTACTTC.

There are many counts of this clonotype. The chain couples TRBV6-5 to TRBJ2-7, with D perhaps TRBD1 (6 bases). The V and J ends lost 6 bases and 1 base respectively, with 13 bases between them. Germline CDR1 and CDR2: MNHEY and SVGAGI. The CDR3 length is 14 residues. The CDR3 nucleotides are TGTGCCAGCAGGCGATGGACAGAATCCTACGAGCAGTACTTC. This codes for CASRRWTESYEQYF.

In this sample, this clonotype turned up many times. The chain is built from TRBV5-5 and TRBJ2-2; the match to TRBD2 covers 10 bases. Germline V gene data show CDR1 as SGHKS and CDR2 as YYEKEE (reference sequence). CDR3 length: 14 amino acids. J gave up 8 bases and V 0 bases, and 1 base lay outside the gene matches. CDR3: CASSLGGLAGELFF. The CDR3 DNA follows: TGTGCCAGCAGCTTGGGGGGACTAGCGGGGGAGCTGTTTTTT.

This clonotype was recorded at least ten times. V usage is TRBV12-3 or TRBV12-4 and J usage is TRBJ2-5; 7 nucleotides align to TRBD2. V shed 5 bases, J shed 1 base, and the junction held 13 bases outside the gene matches. This CDR3 has 17 amino acids. The CDR3 DNA is TGTGCCAGCAGTAGACCCCCCGGGACTACCTTCCAAGAGACCCAGTACTTC. Protein sequence: CASSRPPGTTFQETQYF.

This clonotype was counted ten times or more. The genes are TRBV7-2 and TRBJ1-1; D possibly corresponds to TRBD1 (5 bases). Germline CDR1 and CDR2: SGHTA and FQGNSA. The V and J ends lost 0 bases and 12 bases respectively, with 11 bases between them. The CDR3 runs 12 residues. This CDR3 reads CASSLAAGVSFF. The CDR3 DNA is TGTGCCAGCAGCTTAGCTGCGGGGGTGTCTTTCTTT.

This clonotype was observed many times. CDR3 nucleotides: TGTGCCAGCAGTTCCGGACAGGGGGGGTTCCCTTACGAGCAGTACGTC. This codes for CASSSGQGGFPYEQYV. The rearrangement joins TRBV28 to TRBJ2-7; 10 nucleotides agree with TRBD1. The V gene's germline CDR1 is MDHEN and CDR2 SYDVKM. The CDR3 loop spans 16 amino acids. V was pared by 4 bases and J by 4 bases, with 10 bases of the junction left unmatched.

This clonotype was seen ten or more times. The rearrangement uses TRBV4-1 and TRBJ2-7, with 8 bases identical to TRBD1. Germline V gives CDR1 MGHRA, CDR2 YSYEKL. V shed 4 bases and J 8 bases; nucleotides not matched to a gene: 10. CDR3 size: 14 residues. The CDR3 is CASSPRQGRSQQYF. CDR3 bases: TGCGCCAGCAGCCCCCGACAGGGGAGGTCTCAGCAGTACTTC.

Ten or more counts support this clonotype. This chain links TRBV11-2 with TRBJ1-3; a possible D gene is TRBD1 (5 bases). V was clipped by 0 bases and J by 0 bases, with 12 bases between them. Germline V gives CDR1 SGHAT, CDR2 FQNNGV. The CDR3 is made up of 17 amino acids. CDR3 sequence reads: CASSLDLGGNSGNTIYF. CDR3 nucleotide sequence: TGTGCCAGCAGCTTAGATCTGGGGGGAAACTCTGGAAACACCATATATTTT.

This chain joins TRBV5-6 and TRBJ1-2; 8 bases line up with TRBD1. From germline, CDR1 is SGHDT and CDR2 YYEEEE. Unmatched junction bases numbered 7, after V lost 3 bases and J lost 6 bases. CDR3 size: 14 residues. DNA of the CDR3: TGTGCCAGCAGCTCCTCGGACAGGGCTGATGGCTACACCTTC. As protein: CASSSSDRADGYTF.

In this sample, this clonotype turned up many times. This chain uses TRBV12-3 or TRBV12-4 with TRBJ2-1; TRBD1 matches 8 bases. The CDR3 is 11 amino acids. Trimming at V came to 7 bases and at J to 12 bases, leaving 5 bases not matched to a gene. In DNA form, the CDR3 reads TGTGCCAGCACCTCCGGGACAGGGCAGTTCTTC. Amino acids: CASTSGTGQFF.

This chain joins TRBV20-1 and TRBJ2-7; TRBD1 aligns across 7 bases. The CDR3 totals 11 residues. Per germline, CDR1 DFQATT and CDR2 SNEGSKA (reference sequence). CDR3 bases: TGCAGCCCCAAACAGGGGAACGAGCAGTACTTC. This encodes CSPKQGNEQYF.

This clonotype was observed many times. The V call is TRBV4-1, the J call TRBJ1-1; D uncertain. Germline V gives CDR1 MGHRA, CDR2 YSYEKL. The CDR3 is 13 residues long. V was cut by 3 bases and J by 12 bases, with 17 bases left in between. In DNA, the CDR3 is TGCGCCAGCAGCCAGGATCGGTCCCCCGTGTCTTTCTTT. Protein: CASSQDRSPVSFF.

This clonotype was observed many times. V and J are TRBV4-3 and TRBJ2-7; D is undetermined. Germline V gene lookup returns CDR1 LGHNA and CDR2 YSLEER. Trimming removed 0 bases from V and 3 bases from J, with 9 bases in between. There are 14 residues in the CDR3. CDR3 in DNA: TGCGCCAGCAGCCAAGAGATGAACAGCTACGAGCAGTACGTC. As protein: CASSQEMNSYEQYV.

The sample holds a few counts of this clonotype. The rearrangement joins TRBV5-1 to TRBJ1-4; the D is unclear. V was shortened by 1 base and J by 0 bases, with 7 bases between the two germline ends. The germline CDR1 and CDR2 sequences are SGHRS and YFSETQ. The CDR3 runs to 15 residues. CDR3 sequence: CASSLSLATNEKLFF. DNA of the CDR3: TGCGCCAGCAGCTTGTCCCTTGCAACTAATGAAAAACTGTTTTTT.

Many counts were recorded for this clonotype. This chain uses TRBV4-1 with TRBJ1-5; no clear D. The CDR3 is 15 residues long. CDR1 is MGHRA and CDR2 is YSYEKL in the germline V gene. The ends were cut back, 0 bases at V and 0 bases at J, with 6 bases in the middle. Written as DNA, the CDR3 is TGCGCCAGCAGCCAAGATTGGATTAGCAATCAGCCCCAGCATTTT. Translation: CASSQDWISNQPQHF.

This clonotype came up many times. V is TRBV27 and J is TRBJ2-7, with 9 bases that match TRBD1. After removal of 2 bases from V and 2 bases from J, the junction contained 10 bases not matched to a gene. Germline CDR1 and CDR2: MNHEY and SMNVEV (reference sequence). The CDR3 spans 17 residues. The CDR3: CASSLGLRDRETYEQYF. Written as DNA, the CDR3 is TGTGCCAGCAGTTTAGGATTGAGGGACAGGGAGACCTACGAGCAGTACTTC.

Many counts were recorded for this clonotype. V usage is TRBV6-1 and J usage is TRBJ2-5, with 8 bases fitting TRBD2. Germline assignment: CDR1 MNHNS and CDR2 SASEGT. V shed 10 bases, J shed 5 bases, and the junction held 15 bases outside the gene matches. The CDR3 covers 15 residues. The CDR3 bases are TGTGCCACGGTCCGGCGGGGGGACCCCAGCGAGACCCAGTACTTC. Protein product: CATVRRGDPSETQYF.

Many counts were recorded for this clonotype. This sequence joins TRBV4-2 and TRBJ2-3; 10 nucleotides agree with TRBD1. CDR1 is LGHNA, CDR2 YNFKEQ, per germline. J gave up 0 bases and V 4 bases, and 7 bases lay outside the gene matches. The CDR3 totals 17 residues. DNA for the CDR3: TGTGCCAGCAGCCTACAGACAGGGGGCCTTAGCACAGATACGCAGTATTTT. Encoded protein: CASSLQTGGLSTDTQYF.

This clonotype was counted many times. J is TRBJ2-1 and V is TRBV7-3; 11 bases match TRBD2. The V and J ends lost 4 bases and 9 bases, in that order; junction bases with no gene match: 8. The CDR3 has 15 residues. Germline CDR1 is SGHTA and CDR2 is FQGTGA. The CDR3 spells CASSSLAGGPAEQFF. The CDR3 DNA reads TGTGCCAGCAGCTCTTTAGCGGGGGGGCCCGCTGAGCAGTTCTTC.

CDR3 sequence reads: CASSTGQGGEKLFF. Here the CDR3 DNA reads TGTGCCAGCAGCACGGGACAGGGTGGTGAAAAACTGTTTTTT. The V and J genes are TRBV5-6 and TRBJ1-4, with 9 bases fitting TRBD1. CDR1 and CDR2 (germline): SGHDT, YYEEEE. The junction had 5 bases not matched to a gene; V was cut back by 4 bases and J by 7 bases. This CDR3 spans 14 amino acids. The full variable domain, its missing parts supplied by reference TRBV5-6 and TRBJ1-4, is DAGVTQSPTHLIKTRGQQVTLRCSPKSGHDTVSWYQQALGQGPQFIFQYYEEEERQRGNFPDRFSGHQFPNYSSELNVNALLLGDSALYLCASSTGQGGEKLFFGSGTQLSVL.

This clonotype was seen at least ten times. The chain carries TRBV2 and TRBJ2-7; D is uncertain. Trimming removed 6 bases from V and 3 bases from J, with 9 bases in between. The germline CDR1 and CDR2 sequences are SNHLY and FYNNEI. The CDR3 extends over 12 amino acids. CDR3 region: CASSLPHYEQYV. The CDR3, as DNA: TGTGCCAGCAGCCTACCCCACTACGAGCAGTACGTC.

Concerning this clonotype: This may be a read error, as it is one base from a much larger clone. V is TRBV5-5 and J is TRBJ1-5; no clear D. Per germline, CDR1 SGHKS and CDR2 YYEKEE (reference sequence). Trimming pared 2 bases from V and 2 bases from J, leaving 11 bases between. The CDR3 has 15 amino acids. DNA for the CDR3: TGTGCCAGCAGCTTCCAGCTTCATTGCAATCAGCCCCAGCATTTT. It codes for CASSFQLHCNQPQHF. The whole variable domain, remainder taken from reference TRBV5-5 and TRBJ1-5, is DAGVTQSPTHLIKTRGQQVTLRCSPISGHKSVSWYQQVLGQGPQFIFQYYEKEERGRGNFPDRFSARQFPNYSSELNVNALLLGDSALYLCASSFQLHCNQPQHFGDGTRLSIL.

This clonotype has ten or more counts. The V call is TRBV6-1, the J call TRBJ2-5; TRBD1 might be the D (6 bases). V was cut by 2 bases and J by 2 bases, with 9 bases left in between. Per germline, CDR1 MNHNS and CDR2 SASEGT. This CDR3 has 14 residues. The CDR3 DNA reads TGTGCCAGCAGTGAAATCCAGGGGCAAGAGACCCAGTACTTC. Encoded protein: CASSEIQGQETQYF.

This clonotype turned up a few times. This chain connects TRBV20-1 to TRBJ2-4; 9 positions agree with TRBD1. With 5 bases clipped from V and 10 bases from J, the junction kept 12 bases outside the gene matches. Germline CDR1 DFQATT, CDR2 SNEGSKA (reference sequence). The CDR3 covers 14 residues. The CDR3, as DNA: TGCAGTGCTTGGCCGGGACAGGGAGGGGGAATTCAGTACTTC. This gives the protein CSAWPGQGGGIQYF.